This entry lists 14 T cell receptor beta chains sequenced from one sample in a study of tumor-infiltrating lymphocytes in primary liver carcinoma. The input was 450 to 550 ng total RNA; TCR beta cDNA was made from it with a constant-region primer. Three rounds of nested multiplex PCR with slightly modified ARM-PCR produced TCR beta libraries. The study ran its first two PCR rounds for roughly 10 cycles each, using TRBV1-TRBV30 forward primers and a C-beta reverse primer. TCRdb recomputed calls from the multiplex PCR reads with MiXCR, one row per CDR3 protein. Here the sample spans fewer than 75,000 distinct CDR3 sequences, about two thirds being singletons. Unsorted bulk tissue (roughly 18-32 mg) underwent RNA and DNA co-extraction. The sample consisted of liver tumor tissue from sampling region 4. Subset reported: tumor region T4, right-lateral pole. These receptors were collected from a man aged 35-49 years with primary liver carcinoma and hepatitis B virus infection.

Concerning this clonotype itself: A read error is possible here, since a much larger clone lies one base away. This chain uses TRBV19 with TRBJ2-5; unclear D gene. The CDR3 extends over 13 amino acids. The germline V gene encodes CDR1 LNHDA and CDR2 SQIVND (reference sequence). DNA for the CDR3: TGTGCCAGTAGTATAATGAGCCAAGAGCCCCAGTACTTC. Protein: CASSIMSQEPQYF. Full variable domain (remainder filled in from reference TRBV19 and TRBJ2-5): DGGITQSPKYLFRKEGQNVTLSCEQNLNHDAMYWYRQDPGQGLRLIYYSQIVNDFQKGDIAEGYSVSREKKESFPLTVTSAQKNPTAFYLCASSIMSQEPQYFGPGTRLLVL.

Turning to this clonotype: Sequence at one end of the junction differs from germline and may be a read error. DNA for the CDR3: TGCGCCAGCAGGCAAGGGGGGACTAGCGGGAGCGTCCCGTACGAGCAGTACTTC. Protein sequence: CASRQGGTSGSVPYEQYF. This chain joins TRBV4-1 and TRBJ2-7; 14 nucleotides agree with TRBD2. Per germline, CDR1 MGHRA and CDR2 YSYEKL. The CDR3 runs to 18 residues.

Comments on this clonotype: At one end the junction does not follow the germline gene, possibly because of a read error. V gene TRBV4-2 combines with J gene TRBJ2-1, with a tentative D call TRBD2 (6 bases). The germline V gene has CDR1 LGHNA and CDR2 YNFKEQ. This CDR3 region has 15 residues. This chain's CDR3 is CASSQDWTTGGVQFF. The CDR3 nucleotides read TGTGCTAGCAGCCAAGATTGGACTACCGGCGGTGTGCAGTTCTTC.

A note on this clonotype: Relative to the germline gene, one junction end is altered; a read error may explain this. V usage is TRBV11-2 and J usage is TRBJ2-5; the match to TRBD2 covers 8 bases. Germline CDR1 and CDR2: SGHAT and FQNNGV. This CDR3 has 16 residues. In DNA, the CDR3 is TGTTCCAGCAGCCAAATTCCTGGCGGGGGGAAAGAGACCCGATACTTC. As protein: CSSSQIPGGGKETRYF.

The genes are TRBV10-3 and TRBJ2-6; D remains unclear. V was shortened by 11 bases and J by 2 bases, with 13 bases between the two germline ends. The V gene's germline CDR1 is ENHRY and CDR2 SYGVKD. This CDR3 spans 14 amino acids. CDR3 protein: CAARAETGANVLTF. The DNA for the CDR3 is TGTGCCGCTCGGGCGGAAACTGGGGCCAACGTCCTGACTTTC.

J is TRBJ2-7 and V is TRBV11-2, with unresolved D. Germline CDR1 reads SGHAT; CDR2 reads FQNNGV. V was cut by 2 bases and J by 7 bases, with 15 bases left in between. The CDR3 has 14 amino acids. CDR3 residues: CASSLTDGAHEQYF. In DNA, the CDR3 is TGTGCCAGCAGCTTAACCGACGGAGCCCATGAGCAGTACTTC.

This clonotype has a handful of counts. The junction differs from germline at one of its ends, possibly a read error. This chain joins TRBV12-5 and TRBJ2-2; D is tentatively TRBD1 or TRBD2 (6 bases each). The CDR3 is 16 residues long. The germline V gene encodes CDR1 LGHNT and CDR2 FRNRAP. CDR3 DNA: TGTGCTAGTGGTCCTCCGGGGGCCACGAACACCGGGGAGCTGCTTTTT. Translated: CASGPPGATNTGELLF.

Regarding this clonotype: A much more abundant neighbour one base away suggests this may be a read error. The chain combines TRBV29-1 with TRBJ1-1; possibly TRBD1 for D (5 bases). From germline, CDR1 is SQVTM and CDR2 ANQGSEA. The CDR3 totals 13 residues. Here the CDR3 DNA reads TGCAGAGAGACGGGACGGGTGAACACTGAAGCTTTCTTT. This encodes CRETGRVNTEAFF.

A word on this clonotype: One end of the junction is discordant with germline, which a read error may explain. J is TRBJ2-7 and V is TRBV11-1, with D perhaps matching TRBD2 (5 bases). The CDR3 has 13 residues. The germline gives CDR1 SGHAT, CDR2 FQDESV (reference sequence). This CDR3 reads CASWRKRSYEQYF. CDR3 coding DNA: TGTGCCAGCTGGAGGAAGCGATCCTACGAACAGTACTTC.

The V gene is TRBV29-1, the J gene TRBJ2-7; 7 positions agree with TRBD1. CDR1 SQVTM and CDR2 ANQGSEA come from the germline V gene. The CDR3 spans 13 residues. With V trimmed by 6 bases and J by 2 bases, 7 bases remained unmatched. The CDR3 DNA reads TGCAGCGTCCGGGGACAGAACCCCTACGAGCAGTACTTC. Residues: CSVRGQNPYEQYF.

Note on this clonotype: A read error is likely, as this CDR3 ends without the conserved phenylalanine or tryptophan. CDR3 sequence reads: CVSSRGRAGVFTEAFS. The CDR3 DNA is TGTGTCAGCAGCCGAGGTAGGGCCGGGGTCTTCACTGAAGCTTTCTCT. The chain combines TRBV11-2 with TRBJ1-1; D remains ambiguous. This CDR3 is 16 amino acids long. CDR1 is SGHAT, CDR2 FQNNGV, per germline.

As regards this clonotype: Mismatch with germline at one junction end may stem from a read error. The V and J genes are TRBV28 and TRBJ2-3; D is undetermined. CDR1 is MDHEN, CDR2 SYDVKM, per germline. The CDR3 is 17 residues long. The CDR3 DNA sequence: TGTGCCAGCAGTCCAGCCGGCCAGTGGAGCAGCACAGATTCGCAGTATTTT. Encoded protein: CASSPAGQWSSTDSQYF. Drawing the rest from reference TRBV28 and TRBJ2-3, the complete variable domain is DVKVTQSSRYLVKRTGEKVFLECVQDMDHENMFWYRQDPGLGLRLIYFSYDVKMKEKGDIPEGYSVSREKKERFSLILESASTNQTSMYLCASSPAGQWSSTDSQYFGPGTRLTVL.

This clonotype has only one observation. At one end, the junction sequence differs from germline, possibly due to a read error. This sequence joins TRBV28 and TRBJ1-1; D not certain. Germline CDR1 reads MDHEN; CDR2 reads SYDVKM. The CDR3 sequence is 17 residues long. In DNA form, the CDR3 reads TGTGCCAGCAGTCTATTCGTCTCGGTTTTAGGGAACACTGGAGCTTTCTTT. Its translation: CASSLFVSVLGNTGAFF.

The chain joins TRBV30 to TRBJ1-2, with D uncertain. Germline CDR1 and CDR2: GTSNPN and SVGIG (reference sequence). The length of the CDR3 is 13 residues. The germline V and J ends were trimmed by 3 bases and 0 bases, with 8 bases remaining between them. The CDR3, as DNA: TGTGCCTGGAGCACGGGAGCTAACTATGGCTACACCTTC. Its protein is CAWSTGANYGYTF.